This TCR beta chain originates from a study of cytomegalovirus exposure and HLA in healthy donors. Study background: In a later analysis, it was reported that the approximately 110 validation repertoires had been produced on the same platform as the roughly 700 repertoires belonging to the first cohort.

The CDR3 runs to 16 residues. Losses at the gene ends were 7 bases for V and 5 bases for J; bases not matched to a gene: 16. The germline V gene encodes CDR1 GTSNPN and CDR2 SVGIG (reference sequence). TCRdb's copy holds only in-frame clones and misses some; the assay was immunoSEQ multiplex PCR. This table has 200,000 or so clones, around 80% appearing once. The sequencing sample was made of PBMCs. The V and J genes are TRBV30 and TRBJ1-1, with 10 positions matching TRBD1. This receptor was obtained from a woman in her twenties or thirties in good health and CMV-seropositive. The CDR3 DNA reads as TGTGCCTTGGAAAGATGGACAGGGGGATCAAGGACTGAAGCTTTCTTT. The encoded protein is CALERWTGGSRTEAFF.